The clone carrying this T cell receptor beta chain has a single count. The antigen is unknown. This table comes from immunoSEQ multiplex PCR, and its TCRdb copy is limited to in-frame clones, with some not included. The sample includes roughly 2,000 clones, roughly 71% of them seen just once. This entry comes from a study of CD8 T cell repertoires and HIV-1 epitope variants. Study-wide background: Each of Twenty-five Gag and Nef epitope peptides stimulated a separate culture. 1M T cells were kept uncultured as a baseline.

The V gene's germline CDR1 is SGHNT and CDR2 YENEEA. Between the trimmed V and J ends, which lost 3 bases and 6 bases, there was a span of 9 bases. The CDR3 totals 13 residues. General study findings and limits: This assay reports beta chains of antigen-expanded cells, not T cell function. The TAALDMSHF plasma variant had no responses, unlike KF9 (five clonotypes) and HW9 (one).

The sequencing input was cultured CD8+ T cells derived from PBMCs. This receptor was identified in a male donor with HIV. The chain recombines TRBV11-3 with TRBJ2-1, with D maybe TRBD2 (6 bases). CDR3 region: CASSFEGGNEQFF. The CDR3 nucleotides are TGTGCCAGCAGCTTTGAGGGAGGCAATGAGCAGTTCTTC.